The 21 T cell receptor beta chains below were found in one sample sequenced in a study of regulatory T cells in long-lasting Graves disease (dated by TCRdb to about 2021). Per the publication, the time point label means: newly diagnosed GD, antithyroid drugs for less than 3 months. For both TCR sequencing and RNA sequencing, RNA was extracted from PBMCs using TRIzol. Library preparation employed multiplex PCR. Sequencer: Illumina HiSeq 4000. iRepertoire HTBI primers and Arm-PCR amplification of CDR3 regions were used to construct TCR beta libraries. In TCRdb, the public reads were trimmed at Q25 with fastp and aligned with MiXCR, with productive beta chains retained. Each CDR3 protein gets just one entry, which takes the most common genes and DNA from the rows behind it. The sample table holds about 470,000 distinct CDR3 sequences, of which roughly 17% were seen once. The top ten clonotypes cover 12% of the sample.

These sequences were also reported in another study, on T cells in Graves' hyperthyroidism and ophthalmopathy.

Specimen: peripheral blood mononuclear cells (PBMCs), collected at new diagnosis, from a patient treated with antithyroid drugs. These receptors all stem from a man aged 35-49 years with Graves disease. Donor details come from another sample of the same person, matched by shared clones.

The rearrangement links TRBV30 to TRBJ2-2, with a tentative D call TRBD2 (6 bases). The germline gives CDR1 GTSNPN, CDR2 SVGIG (reference sequence). The V end lost 8 bases, the J end lost 5 bases, and 12 bases lay between the germline ends. This CDR3 spans 12 amino acids. CDR3 bases: TGTGCCCGACGGAGGGATACCGGGGAGCTGTTTTTT. It encodes CARRRDTGELFF.

In this sample, this clonotype turned up a few times. The chain joins TRBV19 to TRBJ2-1; D is ambiguous. There are 14 residues in the CDR3. From germline, CDR1 is LNHDA and CDR2 SQIVND (reference sequence). Trimming shortened V by 3 bases and J by 5 bases, and 11 bases separated the two germline ends. The CDR3 bases are TGTGCCAGTAGTATTCGGGCCAGCGACAATGAGCAGTTCTTC. Encoded protein: CASSIRASDNEQFF.

Many counts were recorded for this clonotype. The rearrangement uses TRBV27 and TRBJ1-6; unclear D gene. The V end was cut by 0 bases, the J end by 5 bases, with 11 bases between. Germline CDR1 is MNHEY and CDR2 is SMNVEV (reference sequence). The CDR3 extends over 16 amino acids. The CDR3 reads CASSLSIALNNSPLHF. CDR3 nucleotide sequence: TGTGCCAGCAGTTTATCGATTGCACTGAATAATTCACCCCTCCACTTT.

The CDR3 DNA follows: TGCGCCAGCAGCCAATCCCCTAGCGGGAGGGGATTGGATGAGCAGTTCTTC. This encodes CASSQSPSGRGLDEQFF. The gene calls are TRBV4-1 and TRBJ2-1, with TRBD2 matching 12 bases. The CDR3 loop spans 17 amino acids. The trim removed 2 bases at V and 8 bases at J, leaving 10 bases unmatched. Germline V gene data show CDR1 as MGHRA and CDR2 as YSYEKL.

There are a few counts of this clonotype. The genes are TRBV11-1 and TRBJ2-1; 11 bases fit TRBD2. V gave up 4 bases and J gave up 11 bases; unmatched junction bases: 13. This CDR3 is built from 16 residues. Germline CDR1 and CDR2: SGHAT and FQDESV (reference sequence). The CDR3: CASSSGTSGQLSQQFF. In DNA, the CDR3 is TGTGCCAGCAGCTCAGGGACTAGCGGCCAACTAAGTCAGCAGTTCTTC.

There are many counts of this clonotype. V usage is TRBV7-3 and J usage is TRBJ2-3; D not certain. V was trimmed by 3 bases and J by 3 bases, leaving 7 bases between them. Germline values: CDR1 SGHTA, CDR2 FQGTGA. The CDR3 is 13 amino acids. The CDR3 nucleotides read TGTGCCAGCAGCTTGAGGATGACAGATACGCAGTATTTT. The encoded protein is CASSLRMTDTQYF.

This clonotype was observed at least ten times. This chain uses TRBV5-1 with TRBJ2-1; D uncertain. Trimming cost V 0 bases and J 4 bases, with 8 bases left between them. There are 14 residues in the CDR3. Germline V lookup: CDR1 SGHRS, CDR2 YFSETQ. The CDR3, as DNA: TGCGCCAGCAGCTTGGAGCAGACTTACAATGAGCAGTTCTTC. Protein: CASSLEQTYNEQFF.

The chain joins TRBV2 to TRBJ2-1; D ambiguous. V lost 3 bases and J 0 bases, leaving 15 bases between the germline ends. From germline, CDR1 is SNHLY and CDR2 FYNNEI. This CDR3 is built from 17 residues. This chain's CDR3 is CASSDDSGSSSYNEQFF. In DNA, the CDR3 is TGTGCCAGCAGTGACGATTCGGGCTCGAGCTCCTACAATGAGCAGTTCTTC.

V and J are TRBV12-3 or TRBV12-4 and TRBJ1-4, with D unresolved. Trimming shortened V by 5 bases and J by 0 bases, and 13 bases separated the two germline ends. CDR3 size: 16 residues. CDR3 region: CASSPHRPATNEKLFF. The CDR3 DNA reads TGTGCCAGCAGTCCCCATCGTCCCGCAACTAATGAAAAACTGTTTTTT.

This clonotype occurred many times. V usage is TRBV9 and J usage is TRBJ2-1; 7 bases are a match to TRBD1. V was pared by 3 bases and J by 0 bases, with 9 bases of the junction left unmatched. The CDR3 is 17 residues long. Germline V gene lookup returns CDR1 SGDLS and CDR2 YYNGEE. The CDR3 spells CASSAATGPSSYNEQFF. CDR3 nucleotides: TGTGCCAGCAGCGCAGCGACAGGGCCAAGCTCCTACAATGAGCAGTTCTTC. Combining the CDR3 with reference TRBV9 and TRBJ2-1 gives the whole variable domain DSGVTQTPKHLITATGQRVTLRCSPRSGDLSVYWYQQSLDQGLQFLIQYYNGEERAKGNILERFSAQQFPDLHSELNLSSLELGDSALYFCASSAATGPSSYNEQFFGPGTRLTVL.

This clonotype was recorded a few times. Sequence at one end of the junction differs from germline and may be a read error. The rearrangement joins TRBV16 to TRBJ1-5; 7 nucleotides match TRBD1. The CDR3 loop spans 19 amino acids. Germline CDR1 and CDR2: KGHSY and FQNENV. CDR3 loop: CASSPPPAGGTALNRPQHF. CDR3 in DNA: TGTGCCAGCAGCCCGCCCCCGGCAGGGGGTACCGCACTTAATCGGCCCCAGCATTTT.

This clonotype was seen more than once but under ten times. The J gene is TRBJ2-4, the V gene TRBV2; D unresolved. V lost 4 bases, J lost 0 bases, and 10 bases lay in between. Germline values: CDR1 SNHLY, CDR2 FYNNEI. The CDR3 consists of 15 residues. The CDR3 reads CASSGSEIAKNIQYF. CDR3 sequence (DNA): TGTGCCAGCAGTGGAAGCGAAATAGCCAAAAACATTCAGTACTTC.

This clonotype was detected ten times or more. The V gene is TRBV5-1, the J gene TRBJ2-3, with D possibly TRBD1 on 6 matching bases. The CDR3 contains 14 residues. Trimming removed 3 bases at V and 5 bases at J, with 13 bases between. Germline CDR1 is SGHRS and CDR2 is YFSETQ. The CDR3 here is CASSWEHREDTQYF. The CDR3 nucleotides read TGCGCCAGCAGCTGGGAACACAGGGAAGATACGCAGTATTTT.

This clonotype was seen at least ten times. This chain joins TRBV18 and TRBJ2-5; D is ambiguous. The germline V gene has CDR1 KGHSH and CDR2 LQKENI. The CDR3 runs to 15 residues. Trimming took 6 bases from V and 5 from J, leaving 19 bases between them. The CDR3 DNA follows: TGTGCCAGCTCCCCAATATCCAAACAGCAGGAGACCCAGTACTTC. It translates to CASSPISKQQETQYF.

This clonotype was recorded at least ten times. The chain is built from TRBV12-3 or TRBV12-4 and TRBJ1-1; 7 bases align to TRBD1. This CDR3 is built from 15 residues. Germline trimming cut 6 bases from V and 1 base from J; bases unmatched to any gene: 8. The CDR3 DNA is TGTGCCAGCAGGCCTTCAGGGGGTGGGAACACTGAAGCTTTCTTT. Its protein product is CASRPSGGGNTEAFF.

There are many counts of this clonotype. The chain carries TRBV7-9 and TRBJ2-7; D is tentatively TRBD1 or TRBD2 (5 bases each). This CDR3 spans 14 amino acids. The germline V gene encodes CDR1 SEHNR and CDR2 FQNEAQ (reference sequence). V was trimmed by 5 bases and J by 0 bases, leaving 11 bases between them. The chain's CDR3 is CASSHRDGSYEQYF. The CDR3 DNA reads TGTGCCAGCAGCCACCGGGACGGCTCCTACGAGCAGTACTTC.

This clonotype has at least ten counts. The J gene is TRBJ2-1, the V gene TRBV6-1, with D unresolved. The CDR3 covers 13 residues. Looked up from germline, CDR1 is MNHNS and CDR2 is SASEGT. V was cut by 6 bases and J by 7 bases, with 13 bases left in between. The CDR3 reads CASRNDLGNEQFF. In DNA form, the CDR3 reads TGTGCCAGCAGAAACGACCTAGGGAATGAGCAGTTCTTC.

Only a few counts were recorded for this clonotype. The chain combines TRBV12-3 or TRBV12-4 with TRBJ1-2; D is uncertain. V lost 3 bases and J 2 bases, leaving 13 bases between the germline ends. The length of the CDR3 is 15 residues. The CDR3 DNA follows: TGTGCCAGCAGTTTGAGGAGCCCGAAGAACTATGGCTACACCTTC. Protein sequence: CASSLRSPKNYGYTF.

This clonotype was observed many times. This chain uses TRBV20-1 with TRBJ2-7; 8 positions match TRBD2. Germline-derived CDR1 and CDR2 are DFQATT and SNEGSKA (reference sequence). The CDR3 runs to 15 residues. Unmatched junction bases numbered 11, after V lost 0 bases and J lost 7 bases. The chain's CDR3 is CSARDTAGVLREQYF. The CDR3 DNA follows: TGCAGTGCTAGAGATACAGCGGGAGTTCTAAGGGAGCAGTACTTC.

This clonotype was detected many times. This chain uses TRBV10-1 with TRBJ2-3; 7 nucleotides match TRBD1. The CDR3 covers 15 residues. After removal of 2 bases from V and 7 bases from J, the junction contained 9 bases not matched to a gene. Germline CDR1 and CDR2: WNHNN and SYGVQD (reference sequence). CDR3 in DNA: TGCGCCAGCAGTGAGGAGGGGGCGACGGGGAATACGCAGTATTTT. It is translated as CASSEEGATGNTQYF.

The CDR3 region is CASSFVRRDHSYEQYF. CDR3 nucleotide sequence: TGCGCCAGCAGCTTTGTTCGGCGGGACCATTCCTACGAGCAGTACTTC. J is TRBJ2-7 and V is TRBV5-1, with TRBD2 as a possible D gene (6 bases). Trimming shortened V by 2 bases and J by 1 base, and 16 bases separated the two germline ends. CDR1 is SGHRS, CDR2 YFSETQ, per germline. The CDR3 runs to 16 residues.